This TCR beta chain was observed in a study of cytomegalovirus exposure and HLA in healthy donors (dated by TCRdb to between 2016 and 2019). As for the study more broadly: An earlier analysis of some 550 of the donors reported roughly 270 Gb of sequence data and 100 million to 130 million unique TCR beta sequences from roughly 180 million T cells. Of the 350 to 450 genotyped donors, 81% fell in the genetic ancestry cluster associated with self-reported Caucasian donors. To study patterns of TCR occurrence, a later analysis re-analyzed previously published TCR beta repertoires from around 660 donors and added high-resolution HLA genotyping. A few DR-DQ haplotypes were treated as single units for association and clustering because of strong linkage in the cohort. To predict cytomegalovirus infection status, the study brought together high-throughput TCR immunosequencing, statistical association of individual TCRs with disease status, and machine learning. Rather than drawing on any new phenotypic data, the later analysis identified candidate immune exposures from TCR beta sequences and the way those sequences occurred across donors. Class I and class II HLA loci were covered by the typing at four-digit resolution. Donor age, sex, ethnicity and CMV serostatus were compiled alongside the repertoire data. An earlier analysis of around 580 of the donors used high-throughput TCR beta sequencing to judge whether each TCR beta V gene segment behaved as functional or pseudogenic. All discovery cohort repertoires had been generated using a single sequencing platform. In a later genetic analysis, genome-wide SNP genotypes for about three fifths of the roughly 670 donors were used, and that subset was treated as a discovery cohort. An early release covering roughly 640 HLA-typed donors comprised approximately 300 gigabases of sequencing data and around 80 million unique TCR sequences. Besides the first cohort of under 700 subjects, a separate validation cohort made up of some 110 different subjects was used. The number of typed donors differed by locus: about 620-640 for A, B, C, DRB1 and DQB1; 522 for DQA1; 606 for DPA1; and roughly 490 for DPB1. The study was designed to test whether signatures of past pathogen exposure could be identified by cataloging public T cell receptors. On average, roughly 200,000 unique TCR beta nucleotide sequences were sequenced per donor among 398 genotyped donors of the cohort, with roughly 20% of those sequences being non-productive. Using immunosequencing, the study profiled T cell repertoires from roughly 650 subjects and related those repertoires to cytomegalovirus serostatus. General conclusions and limits of the study: Linkage disequilibrium might explain the correlated functional status among segregating V segments, but an unknown experimental factor could not be excluded. Three of the identified cytomegalovirus-associated TCR beta chains were confirmed in vitro to be specific for cytomegalovirus antigens. Roughly uniform sequencing depth across donors was assumed in presence/absence analyses, although this assumption may not hold. The 87-base-pair reads could not distinguish some IMGT-functional V segments, including TRBV6-2 and TRBV6-3, so those segments were excluded. In a later analysis, 16,951 TCR beta sequences were associated with specific HLA alleles at a false discovery rate of 0.05. The authors suggested that the approach could potentially be generalized to other disease states and immunological phenotypes. According to a later analysis, parvovirus B19, influenza, CMV and Epstein-Barr virus appeared linked to several top co-occurrence clusters. Cytomegalovirus status was reported to be diagnosed by the classifier with high specificity and sensitivity in both the original and validation cohorts. When HLA alleles, especially DR and DQ, strongly co-occurred, TCR associations were difficult to assign to individual alleles. Most CMV-associated TCR beta chains appeared to be HLA-restricted in a later analysis, and the HLA associations seemed to be driven largely by CMV exposure. Broadly in line with IMGT annotations, most TCR beta V segments showed up in productive rearrangements about 87% or about 30% of the time in an earlier analysis of several hundred of the donors. In this cohort, only TCR beta chains were sequenced, and detectable features were limited by the absence of alpha or paired-chain data. A group of highly shared sequence variants was considered likely to be a technical artifact of the sequencing pipeline. Because HLA typing was missing for some donors at each locus, association tests included only the typed subset. For the cohort, immune exposure information was limited to CMV serostatus. In a later analysis, TCR association rates were found to vary across HLA loci, with the most associated TCRs seen for DRB1 alleles and the fewest for HLA-C alleles. In a later genetic analysis, a missense DCLRE1C variant was associated with V-gene and J-gene trimming of TCR beta chains, and the association was replicated in an independent cohort. Roughly 17 rarely observed V segments, including chromosome 9 orphons, were excluded from the earlier analysis of some 590 of the donors because counts were too low. A further reported finding was that TCR beta sequences accurately predicted the HLA-A and HLA-B alleles for most subjects in the first cohort. Most TCR sequences were observed very rarely across donors, whereas some public TCRs were present in many individuals. The study listed 164 TCR beta chains as associated with cytomegalovirus. In a later genetic analysis, fewer N-insertions in productive TCRs were reported among donors in an Asian-associated ancestry cluster than the roughly 700-donor mean. In a later analysis, HLA-associated TCR beta chains showed more clonal expansion and lower generation probabilities than non-associated chains that were equally common.

The library was obtained by the immunoSEQ multiplex PCR assay. The multiplex PCR relied on a mix of 60 forward primers for TCR Vbeta segments and 13 reverse primers for TCR Jbeta segments. A multiplex PCR assay on genomic DNA amplified the CDR3 region of rearranged TCR beta genes. The amplified TCR beta libraries were sequenced on the Illumina HiSeq System as 87-base-pair reads. The original pipeline was this. A later analysis counted approximately 84 million unique TCR beta chains across the 650 to 800 repertoires, and around 12 million of these chains were shared by at least two donors. To remove PCR and sequencing errors, raw reads were error-corrected and collapsed into unique sequences using a nearest-neighbor algorithm that merged closely related sequences. V, D and J gene segments were assigned by aligning CDR3 sequences to IMGT reference sequences. For a sequence to be retained, a match of at least six nucleotides was required to both a V gene segment and a J gene segment. Rearrangements were called productive when the CDR3 lacked stop codons and stayed in frame with V and J; all others were non-productive. CDR3 was defined according to IMGT convention as the region running from the second conserved V-encoded cysteine to the conserved J-encoded phenylalanine. The earlier analysis of 450 to 750 of the donors excluded any sequence lacking an unambiguous match to a single V gene segment. An earlier analysis of a few hundred of the donors called V segments functional above 56.7% productive rearrangements and segregating when the between-donor standard deviation exceeded 5%. A statistical classification framework was built for diagnosing cytomegalovirus status from the catalog of TCR beta chain sequences. A later analysis assigned V and J genes by comparing TCR nucleotide sequences with IMGT/GENE-DB human TR gene sequences. The TCRdist pipeline was used in a later analysis to assign CDR3 sequences and most-parsimonious VDJ recombination scenarios. In a later analysis, each TCR beta chain was defined by its CDR3 amino acid sequence together with its V-gene family, and reads lacking a unique V-gene family were excluded. In a later analysis, 450 to 600 highly shared, low-generation-probability nucleotide sequences were removed to address suspected cross-contamination and a sequencing artifact. In a later analysis, a clonal expansion index was calculated for each public chain from normalized within-repertoire ranks of inferred template counts. A later analysis computed generation probabilities with a VDJ recombination model fitted to out-of-frame rearrangements, and checked the results against IGoR. In a later analysis, hypergeometric tests were used to score TCR-TCR, TCR-HLA and TCR-CMV co-occurrence, with a repertoire-size bias correction applied to TCR pairs. False discovery rates were estimated in a later analysis by permuting HLA or CMV assignments 20 times. In a later analysis, co-occurring TCRs were grouped with DBSCAN, and TCRdist sequence similarity was added when clustering was performed within HLA-allele-positive subsets. Co-occurrence clustering excluded repertoires with fewer than 30,000 or more than 120,000 public chains, plus five with anomalous nucleotide sharing. TCRdb's version of the immuneACCESS table is confined to in-frame rearrangements and falls short of the full clone set. An unresolved V gene accounts for under half of the shortfall where checked; the remainder is of unknown origin. V and J calls and clone size come straight from that table; D and trimming were deduced from the DNA. This sample has about 150,000 clones in its table, and about 81% of those were observed once. Of the sample, about 7% is held by the ten largest clones.

This clone was seen a single time. The specificity of this receptor is unknown. No much larger clone exists at a distance of one base, and base qualities are not known. Per the germline V gene (reference sequence), GTSNPN is the CDR1 and SVGIG is the CDR2. Trimming removed 2 bases from V and 2 bases from J; the gene matches leave 3 bases unexplained. The CDR3 starts with the cysteine, ends with the phenylalanine, and has 13 residues. The kept DNA is CDR3 alone, 39 bases in frame from the first base. The cohort comprised around 690 healthy bone marrow donors. Cohort members were all nominally healthy when sampled, although unrecorded immune exposures were likely present. The donor was CMV seronegative and was included in the group of hundreds of seronegative cohort members. A peripheral blood sample was collected from each donor, and TCR beta sequencing was performed on peripheral blood mononuclear cells. The Qiagen DNeasy Blood Extraction Kit was used to extract genomic DNA from the blood cell samples.

Sample: PBMCs. The source is a man aged 25-45 years in good health and CMV-seronegative. The chain joins TRBV30 to TRBJ2-7; 7 bases in between match TRBD1. The CDR3 sequence is CAWSNRGPYEQYF. Read as DNA, the sequence is TGTGCCTGGAGTAACAGGGGACCCTACGAGCAGTACTTC.